This entry concerns a single TCR beta chain. It was with unique molecular identifiers that the TCRbeta library was prepared. TCRdb re-derived calls from the PCR reads in MiXCR, one entry per CDR3 protein. Of about 440,000 distinct CDR3 sequences listed, roughly 43% are singletons. This sample was included in a study of T-cell reconstitution after alpha-beta-depleted transplantation in children. V was pared by 3 bases and J by 7 bases, with 7 bases of the junction left unmatched. In germline, CDR1 is MNHEY, CDR2 SVGAGI. The CDR3 spans 15 residues. The clonotype comes from a girl aged 2 to 10 with aplastic anemia, due to receive a stem cell transplant. Sequencing used PBMCs, obtained before TCRalphabeta/CD19-depleted stem cell transplant. This chain joins TRBV6-5 and TRBJ2-3; 10 nucleotides match TRBD2. CDR3 DNA: TGTGCCAGCAGTTATGCTAGCGGGAGAGGTTATACGCAGTATTTT. Translation: CASSYASGRGYTQYF.